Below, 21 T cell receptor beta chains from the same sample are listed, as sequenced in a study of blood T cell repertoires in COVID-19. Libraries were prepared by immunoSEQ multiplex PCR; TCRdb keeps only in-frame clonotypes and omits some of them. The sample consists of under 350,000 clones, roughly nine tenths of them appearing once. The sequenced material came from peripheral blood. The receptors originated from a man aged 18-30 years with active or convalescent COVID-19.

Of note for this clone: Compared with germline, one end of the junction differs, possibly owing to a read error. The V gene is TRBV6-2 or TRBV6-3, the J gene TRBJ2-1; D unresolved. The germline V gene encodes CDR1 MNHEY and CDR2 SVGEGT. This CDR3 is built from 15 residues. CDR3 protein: CANSYWRESYNEQFF. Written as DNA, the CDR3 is TGTGCCAACAGTTACTGGAGAGAATCCTACAATGAGCAGTTCTTC.

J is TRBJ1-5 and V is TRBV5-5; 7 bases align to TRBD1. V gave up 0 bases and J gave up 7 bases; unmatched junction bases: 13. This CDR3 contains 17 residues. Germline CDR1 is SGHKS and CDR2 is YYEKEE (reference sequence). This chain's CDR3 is CASSLEVWQGVRQPQHF. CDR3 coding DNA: TGTGCCAGCAGCTTGGAAGTTTGGCAGGGGGTTCGGCAGCCCCAGCATTTT.

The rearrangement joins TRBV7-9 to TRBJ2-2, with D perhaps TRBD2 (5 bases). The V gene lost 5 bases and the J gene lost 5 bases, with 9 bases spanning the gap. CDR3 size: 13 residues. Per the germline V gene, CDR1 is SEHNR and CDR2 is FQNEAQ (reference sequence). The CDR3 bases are TGTGCCAGCAGCGCCCGCGGGACCGGGGAGCTGTTTTTT. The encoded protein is CASSARGTGELFF. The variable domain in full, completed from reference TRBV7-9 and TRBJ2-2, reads DTGVSQNPRHKITKRGQNVTFRCDPISEHNRLYWYRQTLGQGPEFLTYFQNEAQLEKSRLLSDRFSAERPKGSFSTLEIQRTEQGDSAMYLCASSARGTGELFFGEGSRLTVL.

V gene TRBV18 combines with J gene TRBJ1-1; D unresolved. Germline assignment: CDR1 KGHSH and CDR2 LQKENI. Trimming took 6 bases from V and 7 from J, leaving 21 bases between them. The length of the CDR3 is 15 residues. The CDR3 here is CASSYRPGEAGEAFF. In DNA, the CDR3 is TGTGCCAGCTCCTACCGCCCGGGTGAAGCGGGTGAAGCTTTCTTT.

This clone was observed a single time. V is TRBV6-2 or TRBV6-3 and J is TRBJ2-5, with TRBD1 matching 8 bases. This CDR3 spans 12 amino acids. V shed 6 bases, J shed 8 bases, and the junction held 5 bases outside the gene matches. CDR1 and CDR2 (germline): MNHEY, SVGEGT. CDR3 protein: CASSTRGRTQYF. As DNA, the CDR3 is TGTGCCAGCAGCACCAGGGGGCGAACCCAGTACTTC.

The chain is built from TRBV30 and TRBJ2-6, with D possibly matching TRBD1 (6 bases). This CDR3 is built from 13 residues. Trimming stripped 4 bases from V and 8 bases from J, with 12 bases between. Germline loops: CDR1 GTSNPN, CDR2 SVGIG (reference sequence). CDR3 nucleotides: TGTGCCTGGAACGAGGACAGCTCCAACGTCCTGACTTTC. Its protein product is CAWNEDSSNVLTF.

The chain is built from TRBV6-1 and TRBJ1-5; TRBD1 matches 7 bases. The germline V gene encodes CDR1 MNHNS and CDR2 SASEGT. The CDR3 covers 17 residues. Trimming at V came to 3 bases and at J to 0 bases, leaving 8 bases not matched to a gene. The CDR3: CASSEGQGGLSNQPQHF. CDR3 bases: TGTGCCAGCAGTGAGGGGCAGGGGGGCCTTAGCAATCAGCCCCAGCATTTT.

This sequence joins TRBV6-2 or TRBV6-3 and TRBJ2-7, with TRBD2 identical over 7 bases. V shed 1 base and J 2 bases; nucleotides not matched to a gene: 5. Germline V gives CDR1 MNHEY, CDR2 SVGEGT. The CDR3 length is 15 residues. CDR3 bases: TGTGCCAGCAGTTACTTCGGGGGAGGGCCCTACGAGCAGTACTTC. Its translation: CASSYFGGGPYEQYF.

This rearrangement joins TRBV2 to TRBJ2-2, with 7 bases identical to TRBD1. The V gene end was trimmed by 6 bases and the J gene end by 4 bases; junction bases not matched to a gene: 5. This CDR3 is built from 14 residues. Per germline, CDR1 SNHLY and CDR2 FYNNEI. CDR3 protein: CASSPTGPTGELFF. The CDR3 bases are TGTGCCAGCAGCCCGACAGGGCCCACCGGGGAGCTGTTTTTT.

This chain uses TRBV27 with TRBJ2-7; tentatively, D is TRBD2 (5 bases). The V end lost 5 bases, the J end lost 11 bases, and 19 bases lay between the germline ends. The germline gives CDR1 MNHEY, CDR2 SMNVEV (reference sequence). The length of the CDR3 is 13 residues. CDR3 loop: CASSPNAGPKKYF. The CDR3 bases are TGTGCCAGCAGTCCTAACGCGGGCCCCAAGAAGTACTTC.

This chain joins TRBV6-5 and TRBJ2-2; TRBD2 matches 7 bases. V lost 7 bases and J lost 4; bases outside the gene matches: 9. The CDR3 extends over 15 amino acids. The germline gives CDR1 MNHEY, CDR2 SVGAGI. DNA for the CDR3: TGTGCCAGCACCCAGCAGGGAGGGAGCACCGGGGAGCTGTTTTTT. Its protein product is CASTQQGGSTGELFF.

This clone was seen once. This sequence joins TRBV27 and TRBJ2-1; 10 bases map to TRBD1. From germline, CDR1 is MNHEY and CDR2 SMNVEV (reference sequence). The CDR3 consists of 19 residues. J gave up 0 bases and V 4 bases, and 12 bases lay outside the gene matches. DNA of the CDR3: TGTGCCAGCAGTTCGACAGGGGGCGGGATTGTTAACTCCTACAATGAGCAGTTCTTC. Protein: CASSSTGGGIVNSYNEQFF.

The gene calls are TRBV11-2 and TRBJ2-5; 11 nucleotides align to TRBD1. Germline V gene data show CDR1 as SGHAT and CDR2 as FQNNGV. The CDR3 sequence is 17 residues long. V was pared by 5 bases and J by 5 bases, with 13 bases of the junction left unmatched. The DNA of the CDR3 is TGTGCCAGCAGCCCCGGCGTGGGACAGGGGGTTTGGGAGACCCAGTACTTC. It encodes CASSPGVGQGVWETQYF.

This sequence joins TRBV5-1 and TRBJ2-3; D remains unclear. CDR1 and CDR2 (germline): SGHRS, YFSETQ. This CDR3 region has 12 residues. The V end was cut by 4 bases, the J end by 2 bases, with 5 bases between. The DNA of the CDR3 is TGCGCCAGCAGCCAATTCACAGATACGCAGTATTTT. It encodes CASSQFTDTQYF.

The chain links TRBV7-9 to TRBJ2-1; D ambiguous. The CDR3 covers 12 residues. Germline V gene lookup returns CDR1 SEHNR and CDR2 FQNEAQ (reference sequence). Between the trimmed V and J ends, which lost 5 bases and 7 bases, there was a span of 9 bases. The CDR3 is CASSPPRNEQFF. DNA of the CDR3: TGTGCCAGCAGCCCTCCTAGGAATGAGCAGTTCTTC.

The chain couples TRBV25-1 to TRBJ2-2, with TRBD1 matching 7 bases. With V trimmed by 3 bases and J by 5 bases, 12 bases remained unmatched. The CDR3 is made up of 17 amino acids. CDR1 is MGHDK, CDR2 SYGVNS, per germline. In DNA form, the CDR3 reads TGTGCCAGCAGTGACCGTAGACAGGGAATGAGGACCGGGGAGCTGTTTTTT. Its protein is CASSDRRQGMRTGELFF.

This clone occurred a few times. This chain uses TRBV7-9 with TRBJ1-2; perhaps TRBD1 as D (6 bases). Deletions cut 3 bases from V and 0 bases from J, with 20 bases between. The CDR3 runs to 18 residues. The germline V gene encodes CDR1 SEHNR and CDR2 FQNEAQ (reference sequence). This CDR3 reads CASSFLPALQGSNYGYTF. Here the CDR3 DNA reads TGTGCCAGCAGCTTCTTACCCGCGCTACAGGGATCTAACTATGGCTACACCTTC.

CDR3 sequence: CASSPSRGTGELFF. The CDR3 DNA sequence: TGTGCCAGCAGTCCCAGCCGGGGCACCGGGGAGCTGTTTTTT. V is TRBV3-1 (or the pseudogene TRBV3-2) and J is TRBJ2-2, with a tentative D call TRBD2 (5 bases). CDR1 is LGHDT and CDR2 is YNNKEL in the germline V gene (reference sequence). Trimming removed 6 bases from V and 4 bases from J, with 12 bases in between. This CDR3 has 14 residues.

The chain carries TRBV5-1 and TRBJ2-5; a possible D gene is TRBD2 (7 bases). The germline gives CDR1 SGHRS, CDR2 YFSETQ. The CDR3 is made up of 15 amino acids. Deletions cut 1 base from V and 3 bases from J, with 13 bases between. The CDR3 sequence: CASSLFQGREETQYF. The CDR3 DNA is TGCGCCAGCAGCTTGTTTCAGGGGAGGGAAGAGACCCAGTACTTC.

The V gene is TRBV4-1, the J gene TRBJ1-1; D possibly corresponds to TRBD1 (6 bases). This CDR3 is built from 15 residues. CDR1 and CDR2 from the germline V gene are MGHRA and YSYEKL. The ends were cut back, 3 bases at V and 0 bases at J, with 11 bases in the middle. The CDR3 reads CASSHSQGLNTEAFF. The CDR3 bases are TGCGCCAGCAGCCACTCACAGGGCCTGAACACTGAAGCTTTCTTT.

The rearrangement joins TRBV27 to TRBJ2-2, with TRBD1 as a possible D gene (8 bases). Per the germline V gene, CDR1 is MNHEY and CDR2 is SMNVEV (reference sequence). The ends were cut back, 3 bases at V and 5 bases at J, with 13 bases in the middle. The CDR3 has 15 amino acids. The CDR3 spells CASSLEQGGTGELFF. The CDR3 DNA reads TGTGCCAGCAGTTTGGAACAGGGGGGGACCGGGGAGCTGTTTTTT.